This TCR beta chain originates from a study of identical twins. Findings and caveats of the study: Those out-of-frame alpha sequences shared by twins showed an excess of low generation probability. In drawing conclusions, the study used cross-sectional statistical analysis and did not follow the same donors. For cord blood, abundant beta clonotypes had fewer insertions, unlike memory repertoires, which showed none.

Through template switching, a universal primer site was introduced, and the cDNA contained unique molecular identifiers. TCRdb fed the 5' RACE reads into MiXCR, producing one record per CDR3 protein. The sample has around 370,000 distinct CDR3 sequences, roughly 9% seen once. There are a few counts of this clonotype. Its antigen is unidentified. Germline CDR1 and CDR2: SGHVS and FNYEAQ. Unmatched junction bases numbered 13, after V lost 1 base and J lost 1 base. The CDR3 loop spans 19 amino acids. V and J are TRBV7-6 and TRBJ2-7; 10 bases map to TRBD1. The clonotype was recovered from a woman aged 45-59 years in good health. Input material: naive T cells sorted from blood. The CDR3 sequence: CASSLEIFLPGQGSYEQYF. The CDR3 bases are TGTGCCAGCAGCTTAGAGATTTTTCTGCCGGGACAGGGGTCCTACGAGCAGTACTTC. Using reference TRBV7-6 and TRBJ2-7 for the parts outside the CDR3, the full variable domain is GAGVSQSPRYKVTKRGQDVALRCDPISGHVSLYWYRQALGQGPEFLTYFNYEAQQDKSGLPNDRFSAERPEGSISTLTIQRTEQRDSAMYRCASSLEIFLPGQGSYEQYFGPGTRLTVT.